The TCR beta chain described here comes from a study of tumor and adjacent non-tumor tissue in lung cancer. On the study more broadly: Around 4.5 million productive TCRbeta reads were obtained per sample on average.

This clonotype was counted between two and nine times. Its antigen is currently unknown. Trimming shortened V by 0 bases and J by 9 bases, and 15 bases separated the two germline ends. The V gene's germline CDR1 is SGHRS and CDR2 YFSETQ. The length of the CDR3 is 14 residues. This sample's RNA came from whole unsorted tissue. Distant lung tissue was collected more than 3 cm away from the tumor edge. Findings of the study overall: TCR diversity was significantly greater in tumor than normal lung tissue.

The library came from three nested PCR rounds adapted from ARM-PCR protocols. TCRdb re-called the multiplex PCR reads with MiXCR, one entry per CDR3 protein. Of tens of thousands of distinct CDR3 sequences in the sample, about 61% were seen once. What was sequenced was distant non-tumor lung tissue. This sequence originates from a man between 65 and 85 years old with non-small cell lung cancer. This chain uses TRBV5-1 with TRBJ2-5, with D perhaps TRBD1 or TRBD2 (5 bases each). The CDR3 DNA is TGCGCCAGCAGCTTGGAGGCGGACTTGGGGGCCCAGTACTTC. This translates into CASSLEADLGAQYF.